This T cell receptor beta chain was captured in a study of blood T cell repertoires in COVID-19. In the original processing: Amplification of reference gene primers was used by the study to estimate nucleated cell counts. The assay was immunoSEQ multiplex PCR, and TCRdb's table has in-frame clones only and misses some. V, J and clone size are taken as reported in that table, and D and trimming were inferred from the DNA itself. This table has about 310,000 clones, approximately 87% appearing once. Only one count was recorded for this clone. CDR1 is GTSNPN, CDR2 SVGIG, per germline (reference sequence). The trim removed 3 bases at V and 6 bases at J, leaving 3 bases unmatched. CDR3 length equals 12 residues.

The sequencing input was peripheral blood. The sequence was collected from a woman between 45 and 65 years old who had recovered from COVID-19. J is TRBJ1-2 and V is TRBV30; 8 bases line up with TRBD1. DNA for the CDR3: TGTGCCTGGAGGGACAGGGTTGATGGCTACACCTTC. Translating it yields CAWRDRVDGYTF.